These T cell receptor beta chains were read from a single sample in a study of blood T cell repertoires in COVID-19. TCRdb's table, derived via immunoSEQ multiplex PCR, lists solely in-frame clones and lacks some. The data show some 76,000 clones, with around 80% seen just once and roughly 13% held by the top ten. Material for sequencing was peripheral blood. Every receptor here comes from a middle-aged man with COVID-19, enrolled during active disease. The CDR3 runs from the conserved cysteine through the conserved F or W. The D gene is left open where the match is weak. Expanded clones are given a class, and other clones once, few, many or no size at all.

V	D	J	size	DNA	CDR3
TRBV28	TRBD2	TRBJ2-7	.	TGTGCCAGCAAATCAAGCGGGACCCCCTACGAGCAGTACTTC	CASKSSGTPYEQYF
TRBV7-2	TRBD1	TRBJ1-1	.	TGTGCCAGCAGGACAGGGATTGACTCAGAAGCTTTCTTT	CASRTGIDSEAFF
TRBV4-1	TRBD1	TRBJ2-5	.	TGCGCCAGCAGCCAACTACCAAGGGGACAGCAAGAGACCCAGTACTTC	CASSQLPRGQQETQYF
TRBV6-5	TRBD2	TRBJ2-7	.	TGTGCCAGGGTAGCGGGAGAGGCTTACGAGCAGTACTTC	CARVAGEAYEQYF
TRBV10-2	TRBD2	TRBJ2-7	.	TGCGCCAGCAGAGGACTAGCGGGAGGGACCTACGAGCAGTACTTC	CASRGLAGGTYEQYF
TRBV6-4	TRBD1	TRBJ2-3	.	TGTGCCAGCAGCCCCGGGACAGGGAGGGATACGCAGTATTTT	CASSPGTGRDTQYF
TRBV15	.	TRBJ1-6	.	TGTGCCACCAGCAGAGAACAGGCAGTTTCACCCCTCCACTTT	CATSREQAVSPLHF
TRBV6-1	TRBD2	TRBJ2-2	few	TGTGCCAGCAGTGATGCGGGAGGTGGGGTCACCGGGGAGCTGTTTTTT	CASSDAGGGVTGELFF
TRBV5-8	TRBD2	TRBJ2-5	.	TGTGCCAGCAGCTTGGCCGGGGGGAAAGAGACCCAGTACTTC	CASSLAGGKETQYF
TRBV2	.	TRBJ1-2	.	TGTGCCAGCAGTGATGATGGCCGCGGCGGCTACACCTTC	CASSDDGRGGYTF
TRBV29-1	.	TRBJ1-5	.	TGCAGCGTCCGCGGAGAGGGGGAAAGCCAGCCCCAGCATTTT	CSVRGEGESQPQHF
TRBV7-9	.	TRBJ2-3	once	TGTGCCAGCAGCCCACCTGGAGGAGCAGATACGCAGTATTTT	CASSPPGGADTQYF
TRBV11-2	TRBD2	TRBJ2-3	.	TGTGCCAGCAGCCTAGCGGGAGGGCTGACAGATACGCAGTATTTT	CASSLAGGLTDTQYF